The 30 T cell receptor beta chains given below trace back to one sample, sequenced in a study of Graves' ophthalmopathy and Graves' hyperthyroidism (dated by TCRdb to the late 2010s). The run used an Illumina HiSeq 2000. For repertoire sequencing, the TCR beta CDR3 regions were amplified from RNA transcripts. HTBI primers and the Qiagen OneStep RT-PCR kit were used in a first-round RT-PCR, which was followed by a second-round multiplex PCR, size selection and purification. TCRdb passed the public sequencing reads through fastp at Q25 and MiXCR, retaining productive beta sequences. When rows share a CDR3 protein, they turn into one entry using the most common DNA and genes. Counted in this sample were about 400,000 distinct CDR3 sequences; around 21% of them appeared once. The ten largest clonotypes hold under 3.5% of the sample. Sequencing input: peripheral blood. Source of these receptors: a woman under 30 with stable Graves' hyperthyroidism. Donor details come from another sample of the same person, matched by shared clones.

In its sample, this clonotype was seen many times. This chain connects TRBV20-1 to TRBJ1-1; a weak D match, TRBD1 (6 bases). With 0 bases removed from V and 1 base from J, the gap between germline ends came to 12 bases. Germline V CDR1 and CDR2: DFQATT, SNEGSKA (reference sequence). CDR3 length: 15 amino acids. This CDR3 is CSARDLPGANTEAFF. The CDR3 bases are TGCAGTGCTAGAGATTTACCAGGGGCGAACACTGAAGCTTTCTTT.

In its sample, this clonotype was seen a few times. The gene calls are TRBV30 and TRBJ1-1; 8 nucleotides line up with TRBD1. Germline V gene sequence: CDR1 GTSNPN, CDR2 SVGIG (reference sequence). The V gene end was trimmed by 0 bases and the J gene end by 2 bases; junction bases not matched to a gene: 2. The CDR3 has 14 residues. The CDR3: CAWSVQGVNTEAFF. CDR3 nucleotide sequence: TGTGCCTGGAGTGTACAGGGGGTTAACACTGAAGCTTTCTTT.

CDR3 bases: TGTGCCAGCAGTTTACATACAGGGAACACTGAAGCTTTCTTT. It yields the protein CASSLHTGNTEAFF. V and J are TRBV28 and TRBJ1-1, with TRBD1 as a possible D gene (5 bases). This CDR3 contains 14 residues. Trimming shortened V by 2 bases and J by 1 base, and 8 bases separated the two germline ends. The germline CDR1 and CDR2 sequences are MDHEN and SYDVKM.

A few counts support this clonotype. The rearrangement uses TRBV9 and TRBJ2-2; D call uncertain. The V end lost 1 base, the J end lost 2 bases, and 3 bases lay between the germline ends. The CDR3 runs 13 residues. Germline V gene data show CDR1 as SGDLS and CDR2 as YYNGEE. CDR3 loop: CASSVHNTGELFF. The CDR3 DNA is TGTGCCAGCAGCGTACATAACACCGGGGAGCTGTTTTTT.

Turning to this clonotype: This may stem from a read error, because a much larger clone lies one nucleotide away. The chain has TRBV7-2 and TRBJ1-3; D remains ambiguous. Between the trimmed V and J ends, which lost 5 bases and 3 bases, there was a span of 11 bases. This CDR3 contains 14 residues. Germline V gene sequence: CDR1 SGHTA, CDR2 FQGNSA. The CDR3 region is CASSPQSFGNTIYF. The DNA of the CDR3 is TGTGCCAGCAGCCCACAGAGCTTTGGAAACACCATATATTTT.

With regard to this clonotype: The junction and the germline gene differ at one end; a read error may be behind it. The rearrangement links TRBV7-9 to TRBJ2-2; a weak D match, TRBD2 (5 bases). The CDR3 loop spans 13 amino acids. Germline-derived CDR1 and CDR2 are SEHNR and FQNEAQ (reference sequence). CDR3 in DNA: TGTGCCAGCAGCGAAGCCAACACCGGGGAGCTGTGTTTT. This encodes CASSEANTGELCF.

This clonotype was seen many times. The chain couples TRBV2 to TRBJ1-5; TRBD1 matches 11 bases. The CDR3 loop spans 18 amino acids. From germline, CDR1 is SNHLY and CDR2 FYNNEI. J lost 0 bases, V lost 6 bases, and 10 bases had no gene match. CDR3 in DNA: TGTGCCAGCAGACCGAGGGGACAGGGGGTTTATAGCAATCAGCCCCAGCATTTT. Protein sequence: CASRPRGQGVYSNQPQHF.

This clonotype was counted many times. V and J are TRBV6-2 or TRBV6-3 and TRBJ2-7, with D tentatively TRBD1 (5 bases). The CDR3 contains 14 residues. Germline V gene lookup returns CDR1 MNHEY and CDR2 SVGEGT. The V gene lost 2 bases and the J gene lost 3 bases, with 11 bases spanning the gap. The CDR3 DNA is TGTGCCAGCAGTTACGTCAGGGCCTACTACGAGCAGTACTTC. It is translated as CASSYVRAYYEQYF.

This clonotype showed up just a few times. V is TRBV13 and J is TRBJ1-2; no clear D. This CDR3 region has 15 residues. With 1 base removed from V and 7 bases from J, the gap between germline ends came to 16 bases. Germline values: CDR1 PRHDT, CDR2 FYEKMQ (reference sequence). CDR3 nucleotides: TGTGCCAGCAGCTTAGAGGGAGCCAGATCTTTTGGCTACACCTTC. Translating it yields CASSLEGARSFGYTF.

There are many counts of this clonotype. The V and J genes are TRBV25-1 and TRBJ2-7; 8 nucleotides align to TRBD1. V shed 3 bases and J 1 base; nucleotides not matched to a gene: 2. Germline CDR1 MGHDK, CDR2 SYGVNS. There are 14 residues in the CDR3. DNA of the CDR3: TGTGCCAGCAGTGATAGGACAGGGTCCTACGAGCAGTACTTC. This gives the protein CASSDRTGSYEQYF.

This clonotype was seen at least ten times. This sequence joins TRBV2 and TRBJ2-7; D gene uncertain. The CDR3 runs to 12 residues. Germline V CDR1 and CDR2: SNHLY, FYNNEI. The V and J ends lost 8 bases and 3 bases respectively, with 11 bases between them. CDR3 nucleotides: TGTGCCAGCTACGGAACCGGCTACGAGCAGTACTTC. Residues: CASYGTGYEQYF.

This clonotype was recorded at least ten times. The V call is TRBV20-1, the J call TRBJ2-7; D perhaps matches TRBD1 (6 bases). Germline values: CDR1 DFQATT, CDR2 SNEGSKA (reference sequence). There are 13 residues in the CDR3. The V and J ends lost 6 bases and 0 bases respectively, with 12 bases between them. The CDR3, as DNA: TGCAGTGCGGAGACAGGTCCCTCCTACGAGCAGTACTTC. It is translated as CSAETGPSYEQYF.

The rearrangement links TRBV28 to TRBJ2-7; D unresolved. The CDR3 length is 13 residues. Trimming took off 1 base at V and 5 bases at J, with 9 bases between the two ends. Germline CDR1 is MDHEN and CDR2 is SYDVKM. The CDR3 region has the DNA TGTGCCAGCAGTTTATCGCGAGCAGACGAGCAGTACTTC. Translation gives CASSLSRADEQYF.

This clonotype occurred many times. The rearrangement uses TRBV20-1 and TRBJ2-7, with D perhaps TRBD2 (6 bases). The CDR3 extends over 13 amino acids. Germline CDR1 and CDR2: DFQATT and SNEGSKA (reference sequence). Trimming cost V 1 base and J 4 bases, with 11 bases left between them. The CDR3, as DNA: TGCAGTGCTAGAGGGACTACAAGTTACGAGCAGTACTTC. This translates into CSARGTTSYEQYF.

This clonotype was counted ten times or more. The rearrangement joins TRBV29-1 to TRBJ2-2; no definite D call. V was pared by 6 bases and J by 5 bases, with 10 bases between. Germline CDR1 is SQVTM and CDR2 is ANQGSEA. This CDR3 is 12 amino acids long. CDR3 sequence (DNA): TGCAGCGTGGCGCGGTTGACCGGGGAGCTGTTTTTT. It specifies CSVARLTGELFF.

This clonotype was found a few times. CDR3 DNA sequence: TGCGCCAGCAGCTTGGCCTTGACTACCGGAAAGGTTAGGACCCAGTACTTC. Translating it yields CASSLALTTGKVRTQYF. The chain recombines TRBV5-1 with TRBJ2-5; tentatively, D is TRBD2 (5 bases). The ends were cut back, 0 bases at V and 7 bases at J, with 22 bases in the middle. CDR3 size: 17 residues. Germline V gene data show CDR1 as SGHRS and CDR2 as YFSETQ.

In this sample, this clonotype turned up many times. V and J are TRBV20-1 and TRBJ2-7, with 9 bases identical to TRBD1. CDR3 size: 14 residues. CDR1 is DFQATT and CDR2 is SNEGSKA in the germline V gene (reference sequence). Unmatched junction bases numbered 7, after V lost 6 bases and J lost 1 base. CDR3 bases: TGCAGTGCGACCGGGACAGGGAGTTCCTACGAGCAGTACTTC. Amino acids: CSATGTGSSYEQYF.

This clonotype was found many times. V and J are TRBV6-2 or TRBV6-3 and TRBJ2-4; 14 bases line up with TRBD2. The CDR3 runs to 17 residues. From germline, CDR1 is MNHEY and CDR2 SVGEGT. The trim removed 2 bases at V and 8 bases at J, leaving 8 bases unmatched. The CDR3, as DNA: TGTGCCAGCAGTTACAGAGTCGGGACTAGCGGGAGTTACATTCAGTACTTC. Its translation is CASSYRVGTSGSYIQYF.

This chain uses TRBV20-1 with TRBJ1-1; D is uncertain. The CDR3 is made up of 13 amino acids. Germline CDR1 DFQATT, CDR2 SNEGSKA (reference sequence). V was clipped by 1 base and J by 3 bases, with 9 bases between them. The CDR3 is CSARVDFDTEAFF. In DNA form, the CDR3 reads TGCAGTGCTAGAGTCGACTTTGACACTGAAGCTTTCTTT.

This clonotype was seen many times. The V call is TRBV30, the J call TRBJ1-3; D remains ambiguous. V lost 8 bases to trimming and J lost 0 bases, with 14 bases between them. The CDR3 totals 14 residues. Germline CDR1 reads GTSNPN; CDR2 reads SVGIG (reference sequence). The CDR3 DNA reads TGTGCCAGAGCCTCCGGGAGCTCTGGAAACACCATATATTTT. This codes for CARASGSSGNTIYF.

J is TRBJ2-7 and V is TRBV14, with TRBD1 identical over 8 bases. J was trimmed by 6 bases and V by 0 bases; bases with no gene match: 10. Germline values: CDR1 SGHDN, CDR2 FVKESK. This CDR3 is 16 amino acids long. CDR3 region: CASSQDLGQGPPEQYF. In DNA, the CDR3 is TGTGCCAGCAGCCAAGACCTCGGACAGGGTCCCCCCGAGCAGTACTTC.

In this sample, this clonotype turned up many times. The rearrangement links TRBV30 to TRBJ2-7; the D is unclear. The germline V gene has CDR1 GTSNPN and CDR2 SVGIG (reference sequence). Trimming took 2 bases from V and 2 from J, leaving 7 bases between them. This CDR3 has 12 amino acids. CDR3 region: CAWSTRAYEQYF. Here the CDR3 DNA reads TGTGCCTGGAGTACCCGGGCCTACGAGCAGTACTTC.

This clonotype was counted between two and nine times. This chain links TRBV15 with TRBJ2-3; D gene uncertain. This CDR3 has 18 residues. Between the trimmed V and J ends, which lost 0 bases and 1 base, there was a span of 17 bases. Germline values: CDR1 LNHNV, CDR2 YYDKDF (reference sequence). The CDR3 DNA sequence: TGTGCCACCAGCAGAGAAAGCGAGCGAATCAGACGCACAGATACGCAGTATTTT. Translation: CATSRESERIRRTDTQYF.

Many counts were recorded for this clonotype. The chain links TRBV28 to TRBJ2-7; TRBD1 matches at 8 bases. The V and J ends lost 6 bases and 1 base, in that order; junction bases with no gene match: 5. The V gene's germline CDR1 is MDHEN and CDR2 SYDVKM. There are 14 residues in the CDR3. The CDR3, as DNA: TGTGCCAGCAGCATGGGACAGGCGTCCTACGAGCAGTACTTC. Translating it yields CASSMGQASYEQYF.

Ten or more counts support this clonotype. The chain couples TRBV28 to TRBJ2-5; 9 nucleotides agree with TRBD2. The CDR3 sequence is 14 residues long. J gave up 3 bases and V 6 bases, and 5 bases lay outside the gene matches. Germline CDR1 MDHEN, CDR2 SYDVKM. CDR3 residues: CASRLSGRKETQYF. The CDR3 DNA is TGTGCCAGCAGACTTAGCGGGAGAAAAGAGACCCAGTACTTC.

A few counts support this clonotype. The chain is built from TRBV12-3 or TRBV12-4 and TRBJ2-7; the D call may be TRBD1 or TRBD2 (5 bases each). Between the trimmed V and J ends, which lost 6 bases and 3 bases, there was a span of 18 bases. This CDR3 is built from 15 residues. This CDR3 reads CASSDAGTRSYEQYF. In DNA, the CDR3 is TGTGCCAGCAGCGACGCCGGGACGCGGAGCTACGAGCAGTACTTC.

Ten or more counts support this clonotype. This chain joins TRBV6-2 or TRBV6-3 and TRBJ2-7, with D maybe TRBD2 (5 bases). The V end lost 3 bases, the J end lost 0 bases, and 9 bases lay between the germline ends. Germline-derived CDR1 and CDR2 are MNHEY and SVGEGT. The CDR3 length is 14 residues. The CDR3 protein is CASSYQRYSYEQYF. The CDR3, as DNA: TGTGCCAGCAGTTATCAGCGGTACTCCTACGAGCAGTACTTC.

This clonotype was picked up a small number of times. A read error may account for a junction end that differs from germline. The chain couples TRBV13 to TRBJ2-4; D is uncertain. Germline CDR1 and CDR2: PRHDT and FYEKMQ (reference sequence). CDR3 length: 15 residues. CDR3 DNA sequence: TGTGCCAGCAGCTCTCGAATCGTTTCCAAAAACATTAAGTACTTC. Encoded protein: CASSSRIVSKNIKYF.

This clonotype has more than one count but fewer than ten. The chain employs TRBV6-1 and TRBJ1-3; D is unclear. CDR1 is MNHNS, CDR2 SASEGT, per germline. The CDR3 sequence is 11 residues long. V was shortened by 10 bases and J by 12 bases, with 16 bases between the two germline ends. The CDR3 DNA sequence: TGTGCCACCACCAAGGCGGTTCACATATATTTT. Translating gives CATTKAVHIYF.

This clonotype was picked up many times. The gene calls are TRBV27 and TRBJ1-5; no definite D call. Trimming removed 5 bases from V and 2 bases from J, with 7 bases in between. Germline CDR1 reads MNHEY; CDR2 reads SMNVEV (reference sequence). The CDR3 spans 13 residues. The CDR3 sequence is CASSRWGNQPQHF. CDR3 DNA sequence: TGTGCCAGCAGTAGATGGGGCAATCAGCCCCAGCATTTT.